These 9 T cell receptor beta chains share one sample of origin, sequenced in a study of patients and donors after allogeneic stem cell transplantation. Using its own MiXCR run on the RT-PCR reads, TCRdb lists one record per CDR3 protein. The profile shows a few thousand distinct CDR3 sequences, 3.9% of them singletons. Sequencing used blood, either unsorted or a sorted T cell fraction (not recorded which). These receptor sequences come from a human donor who was either an allogeneic HSCT recipient or a stem cell or donor lymphocyte infusion donor (not recorded which). It is not recorded whose cells these are; they may come from a transplant donor.

The chain carries TRBV6-5 and TRBJ2-1; weak D call: TRBD1 (6 bases). Germline loops: CDR1 MNHEY, CDR2 SVGAGI. This CDR3 region has 15 residues. The V end lost 6 bases, the J end lost 9 bases, and 21 bases lay between the germline ends. The CDR3, as DNA: TGTGCCAGCAGGCAAACCCCGGGACATAGCCTTGAGCAGTTCTTC. Protein: CASRQTPGHSLEQFF.

This clonotype was seen many times. The rearrangement uses TRBV6-1 and TRBJ1-2; D unresolved. This CDR3 has 16 amino acids. The germline V gene encodes CDR1 MNHNS and CDR2 SASEGT. Trimming stripped 1 base from V and 1 base from J, with 13 bases between. The CDR3 DNA follows: TGTGCCAGCAGTGAAGTCGGGCGCGGAATTAACTATGGCTACACCTTC. It encodes CASSEVGRGINYGYTF.

The genes are TRBV7-2 and TRBJ2-1; D might be TRBD2 (6 bases). Between the trimmed V and J ends, which lost 5 bases and 2 bases, there was a span of 13 bases. This CDR3 is built from 15 residues. The V gene's germline CDR1 is SGHTA and CDR2 FQGNSA. DNA for the CDR3: TGTGCCAGCAGCCCCTGGGGGGAGGCCTACAATGAGCAGTTCTTC. Translated: CASSPWGEAYNEQFF.

This clonotype was picked up a small number of times. This chain uses TRBV20-1 with TRBJ2-1, with TRBD1 matching over 7 bases. The CDR3 is 13 amino acids. Germline CDR1 and CDR2: DFQATT and SNEGSKA (reference sequence). V dropped 8 bases and J dropped 4; count of bases not matched to a gene: 8. The CDR3 loop reads CSLHRDRYNEQFF. The DNA for the CDR3 is TGCAGTCTACACCGGGACAGATACAATGAGCAGTTCTTC.

This clonotype was found many times. This sequence joins TRBV30 and TRBJ1-2; unclear D gene. The CDR3 covers 12 residues. CDR1 is GTSNPN and CDR2 is SVGIG in the germline V gene (reference sequence). The ends were cut back, 5 bases at V and 0 bases at J, with 7 bases in the middle. DNA for the CDR3: TGTGCCTGGTACATGTCTAACTATGGCTACACCTTC. As protein: CAWYMSNYGYTF.

This clonotype appeared many times. This chain joins TRBV6-5 and TRBJ1-5; 7 bases are shared with TRBD1. This CDR3 spans 15 amino acids. Trimming took 0 bases from V and 6 from J; bases not matched to a gene: 5. From germline, CDR1 is MNHEY and CDR2 SVGAGI. CDR3 in amino acids: CASSYSSGGSQPQHF. CDR3 nucleotides: TGTGCCAGCAGTTACTCCTCAGGGGGGAGTCAGCCCCAGCATTTT.

This clonotype was observed at least ten times. The CDR3 protein is CASSIWTGNNSPLHF. In DNA form, the CDR3 reads TGTGCCAGTAGTATCTGGACAGGGAATAATTCACCCCTCCACTTT. This chain links TRBV19 with TRBJ1-6; 8 bases agree with TRBD1. Losses at the gene ends were 3 bases for V and 5 bases for J; bases not matched to a gene: 3. The CDR3 has 15 amino acids. The germline gives CDR1 LNHDA, CDR2 SQIVND (reference sequence).

This clonotype was counted many times. V and J are TRBV21-1 and TRBJ2-7; the D call TRBD2 from the table was never checked on the DNA. TRBV21-1 is noted as a pseudogene. The CDR3 is made up of 16 amino acids. Here the CDR3 DNA reads TGTGCCAGCAGCGGACTGGCCAAGAGGAACAAGAACGAGCAGTACTTC. It translates to CASSGLAKRNKNEQYF.

By proportion, this clonotype is medium-sized. J is TRBJ1-2 and V is TRBV27; D is undetermined. This CDR3 contains 13 residues. The ends were cut back, 3 bases at V and 7 bases at J, with 12 bases in the middle. Germline V gene lookup returns CDR1 MNHEY and CDR2 SMNVEV (reference sequence). The CDR3, as DNA: TGTGCCAGCAGTTTCGGGCAGGCTGGTGGCTACACCTTC. It codes for CASSFGQAGGYTF.